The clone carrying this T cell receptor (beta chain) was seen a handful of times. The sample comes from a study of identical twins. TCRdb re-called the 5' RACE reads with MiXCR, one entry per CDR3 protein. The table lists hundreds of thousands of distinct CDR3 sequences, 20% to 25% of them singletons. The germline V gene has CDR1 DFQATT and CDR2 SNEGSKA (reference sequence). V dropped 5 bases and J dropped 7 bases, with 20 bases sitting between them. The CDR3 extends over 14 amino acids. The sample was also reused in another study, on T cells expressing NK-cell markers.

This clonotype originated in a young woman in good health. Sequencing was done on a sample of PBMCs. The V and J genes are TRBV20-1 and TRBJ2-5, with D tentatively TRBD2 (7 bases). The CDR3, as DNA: TGCAGTGCTGGGGGGGGGCGAGCCCCCGGGACCCAGTACTTC. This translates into CSAGGGRAPGTQYF.